The 4 T cell receptor beta chains in this list originate from one sample, sequenced in a study of blood T cell repertoires in COVID-19. Assay: immunoSEQ multiplex PCR; the TCRdb copy retains only in-frame clones and omits some. The sample yields 250,000 to 300,000 clones, more than 75% seen once. The sequencing input was PBMCs or T cells enriched from blood (not recorded which). The receptor source for this set is a man younger than 35 who had recovered from COVID-19.

V gene TRBV28 combines with J gene TRBJ1-2; TRBD1 aligns across 11 bases. CDR3 size: 13 residues. Germline V gives CDR1 MDHEN, CDR2 SYDVKM. Trimming cost V 6 bases and J 8 bases; bases outside gene matches: 5. The CDR3 DNA follows: TGTGCCAGCAGCCGGACAGGGGGCTTGGGCTACACCTTC. Amino acid sequence: CASSRTGGLGYTF.

This rearrangement joins TRBV6-5 to TRBJ2-6, with D unresolved. Trimming took 6 bases from V and 11 from J, leaving 11 bases between them. This CDR3 has 12 amino acids. CDR1 is MNHEY, CDR2 SVGAGI, per germline. The CDR3 loop reads CASSLMLYVLTF. CDR3 coding DNA: TGTGCCAGCAGCCTAATGCTTTACGTCCTGACTTTC.

The rearrangement uses TRBV5-8 and TRBJ2-1; 11 bases map to TRBD2. V lost 4 bases, J lost 7 bases, and 10 bases stayed unmatched. The CDR3 has 16 residues. The germline gives CDR1 SGHTS, CDR2 YDEGEE. In DNA form, the CDR3 reads TGTGCCAGCAGCATAGCGGGAGGGCCTGCGTATAATGAGCAGTTCTTC. Protein: CASSIAGGPAYNEQFF.

V gene TRBV7-9 combines with J gene TRBJ2-1; 11 bases agree with TRBD2. Unmatched junction bases numbered 16, after V lost 5 bases and J lost 7 bases. Germline CDR1 SEHNR, CDR2 FQNEAQ (reference sequence). The CDR3 spans 18 residues. CDR3 region: CASSLPTSGSSPGNEQFF. CDR3 coding DNA: TGTGCCAGCAGCCTACCTACTAGCGGGAGTTCCCCTGGGAATGAGCAGTTCTTC.